This TCR beta chain was identified during a study of cytomegalovirus exposure and HLA in healthy donors. The study ran its PCR with 60 Vbeta and 13 Jbeta primers. In the authors' workflow: In a later analysis, of tens of millions of unique beta chains, some 10 million appeared in at least two donors. The repertoire was sequenced with immunoSEQ multiplex PCR; TCRdb's copy has only in-frame clones and lacks some. V and J calls and clone size are as listed in that table; D and trimming were resolved from the DNA. The table has 150,000 to 200,000 clones, about 75% seen once. This TCR came from a man aged 50-60 years in good health and CMV-seropositive. Sequencing was done on a sample of PBMCs.

CDR3 bases: TGTGCCAGCAGTGAAGCAGCGGGGGCTAGAGGCTACACCTTC. This codes for CASSEAAGARGYTF. This sequence joins TRBV6-1 and TRBJ1-2, with D possibly being TRBD1 (6 bases). With 0 bases removed from V and 8 bases from J, the gap between germline ends came to 13 bases. Looked up from germline, CDR1 is MNHNS and CDR2 is SASEGT. The CDR3 has 14 amino acids.